One and the same sample provided the 9 T cell receptor beta chains below, sequenced in a study of shared clonotypes between healthy human individuals. Sequenced by immunoSEQ multiplex PCR; TCRdb stores in-frame clones only, minus some. This sample carries roughly 1 million clones, roughly 70% of them seen once, and the ten largest clones take nearly 1.5%. Material for sequencing was memory CD4+ T cells sorted from blood. Stated subset: CD45RA-negative fraction. These receptors came from a man in his late teens or twenties in good health.

V and J are TRBV5-1 and TRBJ1-1; no clear D gene. V was pared by 0 bases and J by 5 bases, with 11 bases between. Germline values: CDR1 SGHRS, CDR2 YFSETQ. This CDR3 has 14 amino acids. CDR3 protein: CASSLENSRTEAFF. CDR3 nucleotides: TGCGCCAGCAGCTTGGAGAACAGTCGGACTGAAGCTTTCTTT.

As regards this clone: Other DNA sequences in the sample encode the same CDR3. The V call is TRBV18, the J call TRBJ2-7; D not certain. Germline loops: CDR1 KGHSH, CDR2 LQKENI. The CDR3 is made up of 15 amino acids. The V end lost 1 base, the J end lost 1 base, and 11 bases lay between the germline ends. The CDR3 DNA follows: TGTGCCAGCTCACCACGGGCAGGAACGTCCTACGAGCAGTACTTC. Its translation: CASSPRAGTSYEQYF.

The genes are TRBV7-6 and TRBJ1-1; D may be TRBD1 (5 bases). V lost 5 bases to trimming and J lost 0 bases, with 10 bases between them. This CDR3 comprises 14 residues. Germline assignment: CDR1 SGHVS and CDR2 FNYEAQ. The CDR3 sequence: CASSLNRLNTEAFF. The CDR3 bases are TGTGCCAGCAGCCTGAACAGGTTGAACACTGAAGCTTTCTTT.

V and J are TRBV30 and TRBJ2-1; no definite D call. The germline V and J ends were trimmed by 1 base and 9 bases, with 13 bases remaining between them. Germline V gene sequence: CDR1 GTSNPN, CDR2 SVGIG (reference sequence). This CDR3 contains 13 residues. The CDR3 DNA is TGTGCCTGGAGTGAGTTCAATCAAGGTGAGCAGTTCTTC. Translating gives CAWSEFNQGEQFF.

The rearrangement uses TRBV29-1 and TRBJ1-2, with 10 bases matching TRBD1. CDR3 length: 14 amino acids. The junction had 9 bases not matched to a gene; V was cut back by 3 bases and J by 8 bases. Germline assignment: CDR1 SQVTM and CDR2 ANQGSEA. Here the CDR3 DNA reads TGCAGCGTTGATATGGGACAGGGGAGTTCGGGCTACACCTTC. Its translation is CSVDMGQGSSGYTF. Using reference TRBV29-1 and TRBJ1-2 for the parts outside the CDR3, the full variable domain is SAVISQKPSRDICQRGTSLTIQCQVDSQVTMMFWYRQQPGQSLTLIATANQGSEATYESGFVIDKFPISRPNLTFSTLTVSNMSPEDSSIYLCSVDMGQGSSGYTFGSGTRLTVV.

The chain has TRBV7-2 and TRBJ2-5; D might be TRBD2 (6 bases). Germline loops: CDR1 SGHTA, CDR2 FQGNSA. CDR3 size: 15 residues. Trimming left V 4 bases short and J 1 base short, with 13 bases between. CDR3 residues: CASSSRWDFQETQYF. CDR3 DNA sequence: TGTGCCAGCAGCTCCCGATGGGACTTCCAAGAGACCCAGTACTTC.

The genes are TRBV11-3 and TRBJ2-5; 12 nucleotides line up with TRBD1. CDR3 length: 15 amino acids. The V gene end was trimmed by 5 bases and the J gene end by 4 bases; junction bases not matched to a gene: 5. Germline values: CDR1 SGHNT, CDR2 YENEEA. CDR3 sequence (DNA): TGTGCCAGCAGCCCGGGACAGGGGGCGGCAGAGACCCAGTACTTC. This codes for CASSPGQGAAETQYF.

This clone was picked up one time. V usage is TRBV10-1 and J usage is TRBJ2-7; TRBD2 aligns across 10 bases. The germline CDR1 and CDR2 sequences are WNHNN and SYGVQD (reference sequence). The trim removed 4 bases at V and 4 bases at J, leaving 1 base unmatched. This CDR3 contains 13 residues. The CDR3 region has the DNA TGCGCCAGCAGTGCTAGCGGGAGATACGAGCAGTACTTC. Translation gives CASSASGRYEQYF.

This clone was picked up a small number of times. The chain employs TRBV7-2 and TRBJ2-5, with TRBD2 matching 7 bases. The CDR3 has 12 amino acids. CDR1 and CDR2 (germline): SGHTA, FQGNSA. With V trimmed by 6 bases and J by 11 bases, 9 bases remained unmatched. CDR3 in amino acids: CASRTGTTPQYF. DNA for the CDR3: TGTGCCAGCAGAACCGGGACTACCCCTCAGTACTTC.